This TCR beta chain was retrieved from a study of blood T cell repertoires in COVID-19. As for the study in general: From the United States, Italy and Spain came samples of acute and convalescent COVID-19. In each case, the material was cDNA or gDNA derived from T cells, B-cell-depleted T cells, or PBMCs.

The CDR3 has 13 residues. Germline CDR1 is SNHLY and CDR2 is FYNNEI. V was cut by 4 bases and J by 4 bases, with 8 bases left in between. Per the original data handling: Reference gene primer amplification gave estimated nucleated cell counts. Sequencing was performed with immunoSEQ multiplex PCR; in TCRdb, only in-frame clones are kept and a portion is missing. V and J calls and clone size are given by that table; D and trimming were obtained from the DNA. This table has about 50,000 clones, approximately 88% appearing once. Sequencing input: peripheral blood. The chain combines TRBV2 with TRBJ2-1; D unresolved. The TCR was taken from a human donor with active COVID-19. The donor label of this sample is uncertain. CDR3 nucleotides: TGTGCCAGCAGTGTAACGACTTACAATGAGCAGTTCTTC. This translates into CASSVTTYNEQFF.